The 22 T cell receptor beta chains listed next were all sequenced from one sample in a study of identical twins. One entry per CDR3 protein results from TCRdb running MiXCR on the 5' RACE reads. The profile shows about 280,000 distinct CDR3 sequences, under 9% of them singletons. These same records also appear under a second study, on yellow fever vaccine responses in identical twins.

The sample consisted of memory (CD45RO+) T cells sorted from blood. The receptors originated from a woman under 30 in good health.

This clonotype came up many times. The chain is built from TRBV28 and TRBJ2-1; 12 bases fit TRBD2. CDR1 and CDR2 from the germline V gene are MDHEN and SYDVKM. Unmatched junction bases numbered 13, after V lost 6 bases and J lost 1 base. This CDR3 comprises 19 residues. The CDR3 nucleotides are TGTGCCAGCAGATCCCGGGGACTAGCGGGCCGGGGGTCCTACAATGAGCAGTTCTTC. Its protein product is CASRSRGLAGRGSYNEQFF.

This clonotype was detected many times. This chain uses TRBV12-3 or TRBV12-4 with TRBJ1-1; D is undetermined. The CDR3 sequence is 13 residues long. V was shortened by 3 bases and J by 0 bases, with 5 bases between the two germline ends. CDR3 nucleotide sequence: TGTGCCAGCAGTTTTTGGGTGAACACTGAAGCTTTCTTT. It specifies CASSFWVNTEAFF.

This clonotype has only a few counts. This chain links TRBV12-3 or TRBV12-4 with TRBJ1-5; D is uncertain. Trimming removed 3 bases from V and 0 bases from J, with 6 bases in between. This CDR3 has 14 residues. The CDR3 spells CASSFSDSNQPQHF. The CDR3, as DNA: TGTGCCAGCAGTTTTTCCGATAGCAATCAGCCCCAGCATTTT.

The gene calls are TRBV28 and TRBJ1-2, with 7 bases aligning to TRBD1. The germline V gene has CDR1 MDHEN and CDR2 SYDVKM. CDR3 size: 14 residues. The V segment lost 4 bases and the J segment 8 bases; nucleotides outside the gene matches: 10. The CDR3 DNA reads TGTGCCAGCAGTTCCGGGGAAGGGGGCCGGGGCTACACCTTC. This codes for CASSSGEGGRGYTF.

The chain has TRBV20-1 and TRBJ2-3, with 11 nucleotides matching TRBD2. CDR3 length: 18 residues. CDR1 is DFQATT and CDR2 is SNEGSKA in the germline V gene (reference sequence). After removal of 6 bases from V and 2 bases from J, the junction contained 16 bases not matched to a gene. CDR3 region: CSAKTSGAHANPTDTQYF. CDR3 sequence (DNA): TGCAGTGCCAAGACTAGCGGGGCACACGCGAACCCCACAGATACGCAGTATTTT.

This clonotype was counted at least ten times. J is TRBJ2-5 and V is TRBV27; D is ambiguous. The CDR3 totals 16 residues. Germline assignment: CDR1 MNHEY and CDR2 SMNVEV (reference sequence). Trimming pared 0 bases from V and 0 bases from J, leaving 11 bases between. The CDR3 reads CASSLSKPPYQETQYF. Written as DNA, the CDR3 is TGTGCCAGCAGTTTATCGAAACCACCCTACCAAGAGACCCAGTACTTC.

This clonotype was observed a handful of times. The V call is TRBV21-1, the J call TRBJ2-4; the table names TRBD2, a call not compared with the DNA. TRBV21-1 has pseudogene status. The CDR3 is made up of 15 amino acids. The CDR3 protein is CASSVPGTSGNIQYF. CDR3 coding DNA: TGTGCCAGCAGCGTTCCCGGGACTAGCGGAAACATTCAGTACTTC.

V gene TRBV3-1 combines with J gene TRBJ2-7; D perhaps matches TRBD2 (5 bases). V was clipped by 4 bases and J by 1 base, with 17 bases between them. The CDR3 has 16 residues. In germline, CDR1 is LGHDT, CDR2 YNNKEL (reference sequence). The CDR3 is CASSPRSGEGSYEQYF. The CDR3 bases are TGTGCCAGCAGCCCTCGAAGCGGAGAGGGTTCCTACGAGCAGTACTTC.

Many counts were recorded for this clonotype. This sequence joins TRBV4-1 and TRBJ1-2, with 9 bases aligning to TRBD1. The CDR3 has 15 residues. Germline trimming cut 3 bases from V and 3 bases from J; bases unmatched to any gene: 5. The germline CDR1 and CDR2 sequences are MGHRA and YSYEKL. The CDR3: CASSHTQGAHYGYTF. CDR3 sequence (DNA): TGCGCCAGCAGCCACACACAGGGGGCTCACTATGGCTACACCTTC.

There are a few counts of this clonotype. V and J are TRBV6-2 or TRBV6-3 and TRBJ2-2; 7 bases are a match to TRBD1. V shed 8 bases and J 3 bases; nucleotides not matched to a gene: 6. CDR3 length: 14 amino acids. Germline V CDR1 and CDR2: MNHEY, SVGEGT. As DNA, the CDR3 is TGTGCCAGCGCGACAGGGTCTCACACCGGGGAGCTGTTTTTT. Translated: CASATGSHTGELFF.

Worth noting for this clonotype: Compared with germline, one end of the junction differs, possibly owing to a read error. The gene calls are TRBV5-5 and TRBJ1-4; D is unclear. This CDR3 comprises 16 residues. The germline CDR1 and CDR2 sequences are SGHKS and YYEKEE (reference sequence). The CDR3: CASSLGDPPTNEKPFF. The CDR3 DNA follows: TGTGCCAGCAGCTTGGGGGATCCCCCAACTAATGAAAAACCGTTTTTT.

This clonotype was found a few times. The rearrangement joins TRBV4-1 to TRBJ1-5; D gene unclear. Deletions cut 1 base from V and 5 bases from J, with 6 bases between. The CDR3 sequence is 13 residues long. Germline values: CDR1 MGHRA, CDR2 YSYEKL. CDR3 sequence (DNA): TGCGCCAGCAGCCAAGTGGCCTATCAGCCCCAGCATTTT. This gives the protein CASSQVAYQPQHF.

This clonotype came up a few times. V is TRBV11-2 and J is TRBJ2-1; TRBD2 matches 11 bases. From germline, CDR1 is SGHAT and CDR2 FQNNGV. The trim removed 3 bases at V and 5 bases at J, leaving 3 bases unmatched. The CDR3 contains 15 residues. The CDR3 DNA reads TGTGCCAGCAGCTTGGGACTAGCGGAGAACAATGAGCAGTTCTTC. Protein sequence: CASSLGLAENNEQFF.

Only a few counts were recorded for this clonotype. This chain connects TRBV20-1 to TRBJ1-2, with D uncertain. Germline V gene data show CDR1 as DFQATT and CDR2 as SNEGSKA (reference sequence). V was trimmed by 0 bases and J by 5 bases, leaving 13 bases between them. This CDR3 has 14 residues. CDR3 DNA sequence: TGCAGTGCTAGAGAGGCAGGTCTGATTTATGGCTACACCTTC. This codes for CSAREAGLIYGYTF.

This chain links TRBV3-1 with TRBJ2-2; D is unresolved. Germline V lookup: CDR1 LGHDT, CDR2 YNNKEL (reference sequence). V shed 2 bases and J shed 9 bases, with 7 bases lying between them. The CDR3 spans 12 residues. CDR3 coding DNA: TGTGCCAGCAGCCAAAGTTTAAGGGAGCTGTTTTTT. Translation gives CASSQSLRELFF.

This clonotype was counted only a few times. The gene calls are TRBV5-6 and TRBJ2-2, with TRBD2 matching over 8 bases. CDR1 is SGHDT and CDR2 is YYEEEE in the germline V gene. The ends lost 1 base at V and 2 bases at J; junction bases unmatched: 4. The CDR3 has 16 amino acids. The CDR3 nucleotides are TGTGCCAGCAGCTTGACCGGGGGGGCTAACACCGGGGAGCTGTTTTTT. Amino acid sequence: CASSLTGGANTGELFF.

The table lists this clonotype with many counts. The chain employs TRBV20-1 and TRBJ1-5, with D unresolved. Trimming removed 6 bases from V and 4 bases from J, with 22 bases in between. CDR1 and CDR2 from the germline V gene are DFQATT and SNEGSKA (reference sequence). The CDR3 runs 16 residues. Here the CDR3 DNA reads TGCAGTGCCACACGCGGGGTTCCCGCCCTAAATCAGCCCCAGCATTTT. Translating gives CSATRGVPALNQPQHF.

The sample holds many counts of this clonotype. The CDR3 sequence is CSALTGDNQPQHF. The CDR3 DNA reads as TGCAGCGCCCTGACAGGGGACAATCAGCCCCAGCATTTT. The rearrangement uses TRBV29-1 and TRBJ1-5, with TRBD1 matching 8 bases. Germline CDR1 is SQVTM and CDR2 is ANQGSEA. The CDR3 runs 13 residues. V lost 7 bases and J lost 3; bases outside the gene matches: 5. The complete variable domain, with remaining parts taken from reference TRBV29-1 and TRBJ1-5, reads SAVISQKPSRDICQRGTSLTIQCQVDSQVTMMFWYRQQPGQSLTLIATANQGSEATYESGFVIDKFPISRPNLTFSTLTVSNMSPEDSSIYLCSALTGDNQPQHFGDGTRLSIL.

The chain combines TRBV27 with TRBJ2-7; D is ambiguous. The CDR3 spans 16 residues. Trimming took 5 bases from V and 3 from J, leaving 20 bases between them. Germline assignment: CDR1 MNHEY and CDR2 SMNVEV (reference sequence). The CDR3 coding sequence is TGTGCCAGCAGTCCCACCATCGGAAGATTCCGCTACGAGCAGTACGTC. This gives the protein CASSPTIGRFRYEQYV.

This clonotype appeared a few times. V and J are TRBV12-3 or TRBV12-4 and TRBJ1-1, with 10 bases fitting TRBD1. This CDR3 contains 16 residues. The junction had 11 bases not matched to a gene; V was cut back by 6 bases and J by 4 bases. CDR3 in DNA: TGTGCCAGCAGGAACCGGGACAGGGGTTTGGGCACTGAAGCTTTCTTT. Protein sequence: CASRNRDRGLGTEAFF.

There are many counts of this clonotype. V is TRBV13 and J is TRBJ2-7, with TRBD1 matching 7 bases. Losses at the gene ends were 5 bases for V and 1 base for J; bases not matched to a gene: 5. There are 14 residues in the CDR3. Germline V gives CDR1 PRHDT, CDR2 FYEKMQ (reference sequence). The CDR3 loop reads CASSIRQGSYEQYV. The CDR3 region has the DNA TGTGCCAGCAGCATCAGACAGGGATCCTACGAGCAGTACGTC.

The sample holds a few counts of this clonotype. The CDR3 here is CASSLIPGPSGGELFF. The CDR3 DNA follows: TGTGCCAGCAGTCTTATACCGGGACCGAGTGGCGGGGAGCTGTTTTTT. The chain joins TRBV12-3 or TRBV12-4 to TRBJ2-2; the D call may be TRBD1 or TRBD2 (5 bases each). The CDR3 has 16 residues. With 5 bases removed from V and 7 bases from J, the gap between germline ends came to 20 bases.